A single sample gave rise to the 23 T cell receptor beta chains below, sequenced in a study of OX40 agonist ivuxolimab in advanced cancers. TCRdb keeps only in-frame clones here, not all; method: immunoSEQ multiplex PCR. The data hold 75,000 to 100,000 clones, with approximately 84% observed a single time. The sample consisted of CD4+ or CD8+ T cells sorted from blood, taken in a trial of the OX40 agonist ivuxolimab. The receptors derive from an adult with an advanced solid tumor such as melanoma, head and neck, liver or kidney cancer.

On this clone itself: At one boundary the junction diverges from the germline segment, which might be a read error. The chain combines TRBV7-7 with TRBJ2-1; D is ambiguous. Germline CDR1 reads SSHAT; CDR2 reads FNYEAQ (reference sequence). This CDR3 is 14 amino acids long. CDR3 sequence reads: CASSPVPSWNEQFF. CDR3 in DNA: TGTGCTAGCAGCCCCGTCCCGTCCTGGAATGAGCAGTTCTTC.

The CDR3 sequence: CASSYRQGAYEQYF. The CDR3 region has the DNA TGCGCCAGCAGCTACCGACAGGGGGCCTACGAGCAGTACTTC. V is TRBV5-1 and J is TRBJ2-7; 9 positions agree with TRBD1. The CDR3 is made up of 14 amino acids. Per the germline V gene, CDR1 is SGHRS and CDR2 is YFSETQ. Trimming removed 3 bases from V and 2 bases from J; junction bases left unmatched: 3.

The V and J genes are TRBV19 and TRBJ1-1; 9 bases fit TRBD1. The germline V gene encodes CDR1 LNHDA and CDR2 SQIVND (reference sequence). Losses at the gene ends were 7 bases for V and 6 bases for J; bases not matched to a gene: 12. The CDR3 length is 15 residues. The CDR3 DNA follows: TGTGCCAGTATCCCCCTCGGGACAGGGAGTTCTGAAGCTTTCTTT. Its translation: CASIPLGTGSSEAFF. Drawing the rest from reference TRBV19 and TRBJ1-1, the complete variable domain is DGGITQSPKYLFRKEGQNVTLSCEQNLNHDAMYWYRQDPGQGLRLIYYSQIVNDFQKGDIAEGYSVSREKKESFPLTVTSAQKNPTAFYLCASIPLGTGSSEAFFGQGTRLTVV.

CDR3 DNA: TGCGCCAGCAGGTTTCGCAGCACAGATACGCAGTATTTT. This gives the protein CASRFRSTDTQYF. This chain joins TRBV5-1 and TRBJ2-3; D gene uncertain. V was cut by 5 bases and J by 0 bases, with 7 bases left in between. The CDR3 is 13 residues long. Germline V lookup: CDR1 SGHRS, CDR2 YFSETQ.

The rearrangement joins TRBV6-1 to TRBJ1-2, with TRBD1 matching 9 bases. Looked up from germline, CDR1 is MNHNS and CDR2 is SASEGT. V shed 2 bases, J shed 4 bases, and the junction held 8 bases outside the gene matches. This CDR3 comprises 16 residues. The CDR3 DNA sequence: TGTGCCAGCAGTGAATTTTTACAGGGGGCCCCCTATGGCTACACCTTC. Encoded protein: CASSEFLQGAPYGYTF.

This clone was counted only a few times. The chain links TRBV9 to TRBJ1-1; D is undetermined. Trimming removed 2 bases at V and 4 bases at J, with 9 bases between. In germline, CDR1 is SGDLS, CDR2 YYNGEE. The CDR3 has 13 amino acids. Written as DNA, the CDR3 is TGTGCCAGCAGCGTTGTGACATCCACTGAAGCTTTCTTT. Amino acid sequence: CASSVVTSTEAFF.

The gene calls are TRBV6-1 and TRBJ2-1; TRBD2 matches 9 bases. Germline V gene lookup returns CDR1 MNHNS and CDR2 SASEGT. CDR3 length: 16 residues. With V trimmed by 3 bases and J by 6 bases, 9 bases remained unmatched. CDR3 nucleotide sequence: TGTGCCAGCAGTGACCAACTAGCGGGTCGCTTCAATGAGCAGTTCTTC. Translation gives CASSDQLAGRFNEQFF.

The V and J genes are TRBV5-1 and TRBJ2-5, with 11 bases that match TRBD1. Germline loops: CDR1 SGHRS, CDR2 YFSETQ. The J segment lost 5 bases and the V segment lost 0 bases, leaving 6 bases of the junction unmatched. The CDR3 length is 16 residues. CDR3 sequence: CASSLVWTGGLETQYF. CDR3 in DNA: TGCGCCAGCAGCTTGGTTTGGACAGGGGGCTTGGAGACCCAGTACTTC.

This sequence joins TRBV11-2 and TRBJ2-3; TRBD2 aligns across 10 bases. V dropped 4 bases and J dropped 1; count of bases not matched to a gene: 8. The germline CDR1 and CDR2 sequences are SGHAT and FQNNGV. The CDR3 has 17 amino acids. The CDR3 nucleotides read TGTGCCAGCAGCTCCGGTTTAGCGGGAGGAGGCACAGATACGCAGTATTTT. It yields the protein CASSSGLAGGGTDTQYF.

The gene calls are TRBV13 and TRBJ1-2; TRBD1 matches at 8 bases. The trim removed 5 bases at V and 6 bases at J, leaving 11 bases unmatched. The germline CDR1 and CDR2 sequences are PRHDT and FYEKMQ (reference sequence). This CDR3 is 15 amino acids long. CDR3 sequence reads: CASSPRQGMDDGYTF. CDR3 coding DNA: TGTGCCAGCAGCCCTCGACAGGGGATGGACGATGGCTACACCTTC.

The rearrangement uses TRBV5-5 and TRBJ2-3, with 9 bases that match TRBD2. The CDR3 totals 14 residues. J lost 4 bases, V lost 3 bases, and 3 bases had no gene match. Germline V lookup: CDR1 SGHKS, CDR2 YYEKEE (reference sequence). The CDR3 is CASSSRTSADTQYF. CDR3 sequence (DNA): TGTGCCAGCAGCTCACGGACTAGCGCAGATACGCAGTATTTT. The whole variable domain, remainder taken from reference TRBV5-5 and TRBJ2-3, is DAGVTQSPTHLIKTRGQQVTLRCSPISGHKSVSWYQQVLGQGPQFIFQYYEKEERGRGNFPDRFSARQFPNYSSELNVNALLLGDSALYLCASSSRTSADTQYFGPGTRLTVL.

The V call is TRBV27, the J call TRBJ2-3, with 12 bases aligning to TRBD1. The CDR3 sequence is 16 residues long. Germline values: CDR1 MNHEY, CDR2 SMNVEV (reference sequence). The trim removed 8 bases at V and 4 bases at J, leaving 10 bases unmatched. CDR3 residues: CASGHRDRGPADTQYF. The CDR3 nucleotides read TGTGCCAGCGGCCACCGGGACAGGGGGCCGGCAGATACGCAGTATTTT.

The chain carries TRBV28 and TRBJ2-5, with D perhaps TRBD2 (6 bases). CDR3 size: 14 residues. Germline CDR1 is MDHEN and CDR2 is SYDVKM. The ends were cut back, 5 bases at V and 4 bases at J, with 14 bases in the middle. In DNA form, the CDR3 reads TGTGCCAGCAGTGTGAACGGGGGACGAGAGACCCAGTACTTC. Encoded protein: CASSVNGGRETQYF.

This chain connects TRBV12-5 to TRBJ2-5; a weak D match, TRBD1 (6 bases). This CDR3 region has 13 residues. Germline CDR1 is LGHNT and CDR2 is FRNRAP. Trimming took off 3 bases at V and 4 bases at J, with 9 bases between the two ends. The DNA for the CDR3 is TGTGCTAGTGGTTTCTCAGGGGCAGAGACCCAGTACTTC. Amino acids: CASGFSGAETQYF.

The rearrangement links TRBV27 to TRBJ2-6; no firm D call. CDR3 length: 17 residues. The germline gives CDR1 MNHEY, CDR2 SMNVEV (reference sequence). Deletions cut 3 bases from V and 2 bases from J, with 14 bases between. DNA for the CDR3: TGTGCCAGCAGTTTTAACAGTGGAACTACTGGGGCCAACGTCCTGACTTTC. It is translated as CASSFNSGTTGANVLTF.

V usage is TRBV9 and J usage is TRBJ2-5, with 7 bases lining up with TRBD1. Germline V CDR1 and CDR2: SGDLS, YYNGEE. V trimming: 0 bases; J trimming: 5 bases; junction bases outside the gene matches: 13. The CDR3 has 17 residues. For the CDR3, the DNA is TGTGCCAGCAGCGTAGGGATTGGACAGGCCATTACGGAGACCCAGTACTTC. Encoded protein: CASSVGIGQAITETQYF.

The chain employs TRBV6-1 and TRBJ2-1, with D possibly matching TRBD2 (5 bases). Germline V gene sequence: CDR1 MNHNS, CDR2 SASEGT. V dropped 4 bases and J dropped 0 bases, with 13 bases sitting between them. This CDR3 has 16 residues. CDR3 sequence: CASSGERQSSYNEQFF. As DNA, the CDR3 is TGTGCCAGCAGTGGGGAGCGTCAGAGCTCCTACAATGAGCAGTTCTTC.

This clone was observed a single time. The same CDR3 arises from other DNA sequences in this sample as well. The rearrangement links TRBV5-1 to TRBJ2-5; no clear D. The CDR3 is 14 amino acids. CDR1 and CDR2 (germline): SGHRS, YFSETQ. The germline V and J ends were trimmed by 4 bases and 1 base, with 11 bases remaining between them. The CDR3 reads CASSPGRTQETQYF. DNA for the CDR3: TGCGCCAGCAGCCCCGGACGGACCCAAGAGACCCAGTACTTC.

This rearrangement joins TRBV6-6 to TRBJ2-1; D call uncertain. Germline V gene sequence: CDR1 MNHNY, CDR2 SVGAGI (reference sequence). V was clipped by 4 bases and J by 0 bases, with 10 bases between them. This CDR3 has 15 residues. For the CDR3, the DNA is TGTGCCAGCAGTTTGCGACGGGTCTCCTACAATGAGCAGTTCTTC. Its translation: CASSLRRVSYNEQFF.

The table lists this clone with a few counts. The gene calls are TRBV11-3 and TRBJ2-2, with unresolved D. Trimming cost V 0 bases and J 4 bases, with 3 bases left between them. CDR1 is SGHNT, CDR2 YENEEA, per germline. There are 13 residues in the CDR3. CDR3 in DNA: TGTGCCAGCAGCTTAGATGGCACCGGGGAGCTGTTTTTT. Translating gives CASSLDGTGELFF.

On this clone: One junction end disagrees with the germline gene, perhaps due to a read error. CDR3 residues: CASSLVGQGRRSSYEQYF. The CDR3, as DNA: TGTGCTAGCAGCTTAGTGGGGCAGGGTCGAAGAAGCTCCTACGAGCAGTACTTC. The V and J genes are TRBV7-7 and TRBJ2-7; tentative D call: TRBD1 (5 bases). CDR1 is SSHAT, CDR2 FNYEAQ, per germline (reference sequence). This CDR3 region has 18 residues.

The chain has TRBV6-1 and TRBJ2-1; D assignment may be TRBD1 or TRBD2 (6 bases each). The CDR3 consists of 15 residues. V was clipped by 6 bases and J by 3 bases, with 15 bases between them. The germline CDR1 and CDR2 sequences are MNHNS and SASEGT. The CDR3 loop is CASRIQGGGYNEQFF. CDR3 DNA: TGTGCCAGCAGGATACAGGGAGGCGGCTACAATGAGCAGTTCTTC.

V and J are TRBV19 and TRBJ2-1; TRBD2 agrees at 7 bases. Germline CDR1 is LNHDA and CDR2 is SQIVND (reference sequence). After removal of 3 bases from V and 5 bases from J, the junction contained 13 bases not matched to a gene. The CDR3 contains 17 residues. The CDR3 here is CASSMDAPSRGNNEQFF. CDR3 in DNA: TGTGCCAGTAGTATGGATGCCCCTTCGCGGGGGAACAATGAGCAGTTCTTC.